Below, 31 T cell receptor beta chains from the same sample are listed, as sequenced in a study of radiotherapy plus CTLA-4 blockade in lung cancer. Method: immunoSEQ multiplex PCR; TCRdb's copy keeps in-frame clones and lacks some. Among about 77,000 clones listed, under 75% were seen once. Sequencing was performed on peripheral blood, taken from a patient treated with radiotherapy plus ipilimumab. These receptors all stem from a human donor with non-small cell lung cancer whose response to radiotherapy plus ipilimumab could not be evaluated.

This clone was seen a handful of times. The gene calls are TRBV5-1 and TRBJ2-5; D might be TRBD2 (6 bases). Between the trimmed V and J ends, which lost 7 bases and 4 bases, there was a span of 23 bases. The CDR3 totals 16 residues. In germline, CDR1 is SGHRS, CDR2 YFSETQ. Here the CDR3 reads CASCSGGASRSETQYF. The CDR3 nucleotides read TGCGCCAGCTGTTCCGGAGGGGCCTCGAGGTCAGAGACCCAGTACTTC.

The chain links TRBV30 to TRBJ2-3, with 9 bases matching TRBD2. CDR1 is GTSNPN, CDR2 SVGIG, per germline (reference sequence). CDR3 length: 20 residues. The J segment lost 4 bases and the V segment lost 0 bases, leaving 20 bases of the junction unmatched. CDR3 loop: CAWSVPVGGGRAKSADTQYF. The CDR3 DNA sequence: TGTGCCTGGAGTGTACCAGTCGGGGGCGGGAGGGCTAAATCGGCAGATACGCAGTATTTT.

CDR3 DNA: TGTGCCAGCAGCTTCGCAGGGAGCACAGATACGCAGTATTTT. Its protein is CASSFAGSTDTQYF. The rearrangement links TRBV7-3 to TRBJ2-3, with D tentatively TRBD1 (5 bases). Trimming shortened V by 3 bases and J by 0 bases, and 7 bases separated the two germline ends. Germline CDR1 SGHTA, CDR2 FQGTGA. This CDR3 has 14 residues.

The CDR3 region is CASSRTGTGGSYEQYF. The CDR3 DNA sequence: TGTGCCAGCAGCCGTACCGGGACAGGGGGTTCCTACGAGCAGTACTTC. The chain combines TRBV7-3 with TRBJ2-7, with 11 positions matching TRBD1. CDR3 size: 16 residues. Per germline, CDR1 SGHTA and CDR2 FQGTGA. Losses at the gene ends were 5 bases for V and 1 base for J; bases not matched to a gene: 7.

This clone was seen only a few times. The chain couples TRBV5-6 to TRBJ1-6; D unresolved. Germline V gene data show CDR1 as SGHDT and CDR2 as YYEEEE. V lost 0 bases to trimming and J lost 6 bases, with 7 bases between them. The CDR3 extends over 14 amino acids. In DNA form, the CDR3 reads TGTGCCAGCAGCTTGGACAGTGGTAATTCACCCCTCCACTTT. Protein product: CASSLDSGNSPLHF.

Judged by abundance, this clone is medium-sized. The rearrangement joins TRBV7-6 to TRBJ2-2; 9 positions match TRBD1. After removal of 5 bases from V and 3 bases from J, the junction contained 4 bases not matched to a gene. The V gene's germline CDR1 is SGHVS and CDR2 FNYEAQ. CDR3 length: 15 residues. The CDR3 nucleotides are TGTGCCAGCAGCATCCGGGACAGGGACACCGGGGAGCTGTTTTTT. Its protein product is CASSIRDRDTGELFF.

The chain carries TRBV12-5 and TRBJ2-5; 7 bases align to TRBD1. CDR1 and CDR2 (germline): LGHNT, FRNRAP. The CDR3 runs 15 residues. The J segment lost 1 base and the V segment lost 1 base, leaving 3 bases of the junction unmatched. DNA of the CDR3: TGTGCTAGTGGTTTGGGAGGGGACAGCCAAGAGACCCAGTACTTC. Its translation is CASGLGGDSQETQYF.

The rearrangement joins TRBV10-1 to TRBJ2-1; the D is unclear. Trimming shortened V by 0 bases and J by 6 bases, and 6 bases separated the two germline ends. CDR1 WNHNN and CDR2 SYGVQD come from the germline V gene (reference sequence). The CDR3 runs 13 residues. CDR3 loop: CASSESRRNEQFF. The CDR3 nucleotides read TGCGCCAGCAGTGAGTCGCGGCGCAATGAGCAGTTCTTC.

The rearrangement joins TRBV7-9 to TRBJ2-5; 8 bases fit TRBD1. There are 16 residues in the CDR3. J was trimmed by 3 bases and V by 1 base; bases with no gene match: 7. CDR1 is SEHNR, CDR2 FQNEAQ, per germline (reference sequence). The CDR3 loop is CASSLGDRGPEETQYF. CDR3 DNA sequence: TGTGCCAGCAGCTTAGGCGACAGGGGACCAGAAGAGACCCAGTACTTC. The full variable domain, its missing parts supplied by reference TRBV7-9 and TRBJ2-5, is DTGVSQNPRHKITKRGQNVTFRCDPISEHNRLYWYRQTLGQGPEFLTYFQNEAQLEKSRLLSDRFSAERPKGSFSTLEIQRTEQGDSAMYLCASSLGDRGPEETQYFGPGTRLLVL.

This sequence joins TRBV11-2 and TRBJ2-7, with 10 bases that match TRBD2. With V trimmed by 4 bases and J by 3 bases, 9 bases remained unmatched. Germline assignment: CDR1 SGHAT and CDR2 FQNNGV. This CDR3 spans 16 amino acids. CDR3 sequence: CASSSIRLAGVYEQYF. CDR3 DNA sequence: TGTGCCAGCAGCTCCATACGACTAGCGGGCGTCTACGAGCAGTACTTC.

As concerns this clone: Additional DNA sequences in this sample encode the identical CDR3. The chain joins TRBV5-1 to TRBJ2-1; no clear D gene. CDR3 length equals 14 residues. Germline V gives CDR1 SGHRS, CDR2 YFSETQ. V was cut by 0 bases and J by 0 bases, with 4 bases left in between. CDR3 DNA sequence: TGCGCCAGCAGCTTGGACAGCTCCTACAATGAGCAGTTCTTC. It yields the protein CASSLDSSYNEQFF.

The V gene is TRBV5-8, the J gene TRBJ2-5; perhaps TRBD1 as D (7 bases). CDR1 is SGHTS, CDR2 YDEGEE, per germline. V shed 0 bases and J shed 4 bases, with 13 bases lying between them. There are 15 residues in the CDR3. For the CDR3, the DNA is TGTGCCAGCAGCTTGGGCCAGGGGGGTAGAGAGACCCAGTACTTC. Its protein is CASSLGQGGRETQYF.

The rearrangement links TRBV7-2 to TRBJ2-1, with unresolved D. Trimming cost V 2 bases and J 10 bases, with 9 bases left between them. The CDR3 spans 12 residues. Germline V gene sequence: CDR1 SGHTA, CDR2 FQGNSA. The CDR3 sequence is CASSLSSTEQFF. CDR3 DNA: TGTGCCAGCAGCTTATCATCCACAGAGCAGTTCTTC.

The chain recombines TRBV4-1 with TRBJ1-1; 12 bases align to TRBD1. V lost 4 bases to trimming and J lost 4 bases; unmatched junction nucleotides: 4. This CDR3 has 15 amino acids. The germline V gene has CDR1 MGHRA and CDR2 YSYEKL. The CDR3 loop reads CASSRDRGLGTEAFF. In DNA, the CDR3 is TGCGCCAGCAGCCGGGACAGGGGGCTTGGCACTGAAGCTTTCTTT.

This clone was detected ten times or more. The genes are TRBV7-6 and TRBJ1-2; D is perhaps TRBD1 (5 bases). V lost 0 bases and J lost 8, with 10 bases in between. Per the germline V gene, CDR1 is SGHVS and CDR2 is FNYEAQ. The CDR3 runs 13 residues. CDR3 residues: CASSLAGGAGYTF. DNA of the CDR3: TGTGCCAGCAGCTTAGCGGGCGGGGCGGGCTACACCTTC.

The V and J genes are TRBV27 and TRBJ1-5; tentative D call: TRBD1 (5 bases). V lost 0 bases and J 3 bases, leaving 9 bases between the germline ends. The germline CDR1 and CDR2 sequences are MNHEY and SMNVEV (reference sequence). This CDR3 region has 15 residues. The CDR3 DNA reads TGTGCCAGCAGTTTATCGACGACAGTCAATCAGCCCCAGCATTTT. It encodes CASSLSTTVNQPQHF.

The chain recombines TRBV2 with TRBJ1-1, with 7 bases matching TRBD1. Trimming at V came to 4 bases and at J to 2 bases, leaving 1 base not matched to a gene. Germline CDR1 and CDR2: SNHLY and FYNNEI. This CDR3 comprises 13 residues. The CDR3 protein is CASSGQGNTEAFF. CDR3 DNA: TGTGCCAGCAGTGGACAGGGTAACACTGAAGCTTTCTTT. The variable domain in full, completed from reference TRBV2 and TRBJ1-1, reads EPEVTQTPSHQVTQMGQEVILRCVPISNHLYFYWYRQILGQKVEFLVSFYNNEISEKSEIFDDQFSVERPDGSNFTLKIRSTKLEDSAMYFCASSGQGNTEAFFGQGTRLTVV.

The chain links TRBV28 to TRBJ1-2, with D possibly being TRBD1 (6 bases). Germline CDR1 and CDR2: MDHEN and SYDVKM. CDR3 size: 13 residues. The V gene lost 7 bases and the J gene lost 2 bases, with 11 bases spanning the gap. CDR3 sequence: CASMITGNYGYTF. CDR3 coding DNA: TGTGCCAGCATGATTACAGGGAACTATGGCTACACCTTC.

This chain connects TRBV5-4 to TRBJ2-3; 10 nucleotides align to TRBD2. CDR1 and CDR2 (germline): SGHNT, YYREEE (reference sequence). V lost 7 bases and J lost 5; bases outside the gene matches: 10. This CDR3 is built from 15 residues. DNA of the CDR3: TGTGCCAGCGCCCAGCCTAGCGGGGGAAGAGATACGCAGTATTTT. Its protein is CASAQPSGGRDTQYF.

The V call is TRBV6-6, the J call TRBJ2-7; 9 bases are shared with TRBD1. The V and J ends lost 5 bases and 0 bases, in that order; junction bases with no gene match: 5. The germline CDR1 and CDR2 sequences are MNHNY and SVGAGI (reference sequence). CDR3 length: 15 amino acids. CDR3 sequence reads: CASSPQGALSYEQYF. CDR3 coding DNA: TGTGCCAGCAGTCCACAGGGGGCTCTCTCCTACGAGCAGTACTTC.

This sequence joins TRBV15 and TRBJ2-7, with TRBD2 identical over 11 bases. Germline CDR1 is LNHNV and CDR2 is YYDKDF (reference sequence). The ends lost 0 bases at V and 4 bases at J; junction bases unmatched: 11. The CDR3 covers 18 residues. The CDR3 sequence: CATSREGGSGRALYEQYF. The CDR3 coding sequence is TGTGCCACCAGCAGAGAAGGCGGTAGCGGGAGGGCGTTATACGAGCAGTACTTC.

The chain carries TRBV2 and TRBJ2-7, with TRBD2 matching over 16 bases. With 2 bases clipped from V and 2 bases from J, the junction kept 6 bases outside the gene matches. The CDR3 is 18 residues long. Per germline, CDR1 SNHLY and CDR2 FYNNEI. This chain's CDR3 is CASSESGLAGGPTYEQYF. In DNA form, the CDR3 reads TGTGCCAGCAGTGAATCGGGACTAGCGGGAGGGCCGACCTACGAGCAGTACTTC.

This clone has a handful of counts. The gene calls are TRBV19 and TRBJ1-4; TRBD1 is a possible D gene (6 bases). CDR1 and CDR2 (germline): LNHDA, SQIVND (reference sequence). The CDR3 contains 13 residues. Trimming took off 3 bases at V and 13 bases at J, with 15 bases between the two ends. The CDR3 protein is CASSIAQGWGLFF. CDR3 DNA: TGTGCCAGTAGTATTGCACAGGGTTGGGGACTGTTTTTT.

V is TRBV7-2 and J is TRBJ2-3; D is possibly TRBD2 (7 bases). This CDR3 is built from 17 residues. CDR1 is SGHTA, CDR2 FQGNSA, per germline. V lost 0 bases, J lost 8 bases, and 21 bases lay in between. The CDR3 DNA reads as TGTGCCAGCAGCTTAGCTTTTGCTGGGGGGGGCCCCGGTACGCAGTATTTT. This sequence encodes CASSLAFAGGGPGTQYF.

This clone has just a few counts. The rearrangement joins TRBV20-1 to TRBJ2-5, with D unclear. The CDR3 extends over 11 amino acids. CDR1 is DFQATT and CDR2 is SNEGSKA in the germline V gene (reference sequence). Deletions cut 3 bases from V and 1 base from J, with 3 bases between. CDR3 in DNA: TGCAGTGCTAGCTCCCAAGAGACCCAGTACTTC. The encoded protein is CSASSQETQYF.

A note on this clone: Other DNA sequences in the sample encode the same CDR3. The CDR3, as DNA: TGTGCCAGCAGGTCCGGACTAGCGACAGATACGCAGTATTTT. Translated, it gives CASRSGLATDTQYF. This rearrangement joins TRBV6-5 to TRBJ2-3; 9 bases agree with TRBD2. J was trimmed by 3 bases and V by 6 bases; bases with no gene match: 4. CDR3 length: 14 residues. Germline V lookup: CDR1 MNHEY, CDR2 SVGAGI.

The genes are TRBV7-2 and TRBJ1-3; a possible D gene is TRBD1 (6 bases). V gave up 5 bases and J gave up 1 base, with 15 bases separating them. Germline values: CDR1 SGHTA, CDR2 FQGNSA. The CDR3 runs to 16 residues. CDR3 bases: TGTGCCAGCAGCCTACAGACAGGATCATCTGGAAACACCATATATTTT. Translating gives CASSLQTGSSGNTIYF.

The genes are TRBV7-3 and TRBJ1-2, with D unclear. The V and J ends lost 4 bases and 4 bases respectively, with 10 bases between them. The CDR3 is 13 amino acids. Germline V gives CDR1 SGHTA, CDR2 FQGTGA. The CDR3 spells CASSSPGSYGYTF. The CDR3 DNA is TGTGCCAGCAGCTCCCCGGGATCCTATGGCTACACCTTC.

This chain uses TRBV6-5 with TRBJ1-5; perhaps TRBD1 as D (5 bases). Germline loops: CDR1 MNHEY, CDR2 SVGAGI. V lost 6 bases and J 5 bases, leaving 14 bases between the germline ends. The CDR3 has 14 amino acids. CDR3 in DNA: TGTGCCAGCAGCACGCAGGGTCCCCATCAGCCCCAGCATTTT. This translates into CASSTQGPHQPQHF.

In this sample, this clone turned up once. The chain couples TRBV7-2 to TRBJ2-1, with 9 nucleotides matching TRBD1. With 5 bases clipped from V and 8 bases from J, the junction kept 4 bases outside the gene matches. Germline V gene sequence: CDR1 SGHTA, CDR2 FQGNSA. The CDR3 covers 13 residues. The CDR3 sequence is CASSPRTGDEQFF. DNA for the CDR3: TGTGCCAGCAGCCCGCGGACAGGGGATGAGCAGTTCTTC.

The chain combines TRBV11-2 with TRBJ1-2; 7 nucleotides align to TRBD1. CDR3 length: 16 amino acids. Germline V CDR1 and CDR2: SGHAT, FQNNGV. The J segment lost 3 bases and the V segment lost 5 bases, leaving 12 bases of the junction unmatched. The CDR3 region has the DNA TGTGCCAGCAGCATCGAACCTCGGACAGGACACTATGGCTACACCTTC. Its translation is CASSIEPRTGHYGYTF.